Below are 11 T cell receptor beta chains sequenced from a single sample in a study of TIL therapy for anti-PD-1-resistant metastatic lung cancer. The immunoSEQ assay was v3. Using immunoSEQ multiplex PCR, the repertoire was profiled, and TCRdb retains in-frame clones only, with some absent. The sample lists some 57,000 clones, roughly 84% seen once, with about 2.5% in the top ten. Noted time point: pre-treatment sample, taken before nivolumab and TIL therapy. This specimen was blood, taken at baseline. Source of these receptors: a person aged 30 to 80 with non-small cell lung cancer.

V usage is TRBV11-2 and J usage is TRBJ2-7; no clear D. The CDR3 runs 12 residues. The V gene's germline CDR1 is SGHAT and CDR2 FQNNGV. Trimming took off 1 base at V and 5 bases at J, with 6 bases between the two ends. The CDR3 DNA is TGTGCCAGCAGCTTAGTAGTCCACGAGCAGTACTTC. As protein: CASSLVVHEQYF.

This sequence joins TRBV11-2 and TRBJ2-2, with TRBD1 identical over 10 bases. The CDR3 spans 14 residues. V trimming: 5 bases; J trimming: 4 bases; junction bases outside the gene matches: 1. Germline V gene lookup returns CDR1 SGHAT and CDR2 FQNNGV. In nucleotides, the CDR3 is TGTGCCAGCAGCCGGACAGGGGGCACCGGGGAGCTGTTTTTT. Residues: CASSRTGGTGELFF.

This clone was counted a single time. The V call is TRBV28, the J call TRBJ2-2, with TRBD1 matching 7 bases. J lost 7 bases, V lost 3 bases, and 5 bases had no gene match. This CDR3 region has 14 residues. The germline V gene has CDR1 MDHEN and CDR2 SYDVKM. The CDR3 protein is CASSFGQGVGELFF. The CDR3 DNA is TGTGCCAGCAGTTTTGGGCAGGGGGTCGGGGAGCTGTTTTTT.

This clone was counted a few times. CDR3 amino acids: CASSPLGRYGYTF. CDR3 DNA: TGCGCCAGCAGCCCCCTAGGGCGCTATGGCTACACCTTC. The V and J genes are TRBV4-1 and TRBJ1-2; D remains unclear. The V and J ends lost 4 bases and 4 bases respectively, with 10 bases between them. The CDR3 is 13 residues long. In germline, CDR1 is MGHRA, CDR2 YSYEKL.

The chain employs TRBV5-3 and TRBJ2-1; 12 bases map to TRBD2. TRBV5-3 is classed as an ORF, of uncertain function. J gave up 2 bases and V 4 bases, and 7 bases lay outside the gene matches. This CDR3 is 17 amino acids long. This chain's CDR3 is CARSGGLAGGAYNEQFF. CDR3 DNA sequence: TGTGCCAGAAGCGGGGGACTAGCGGGCGGGGCCTACAATGAGCAGTTCTTC.

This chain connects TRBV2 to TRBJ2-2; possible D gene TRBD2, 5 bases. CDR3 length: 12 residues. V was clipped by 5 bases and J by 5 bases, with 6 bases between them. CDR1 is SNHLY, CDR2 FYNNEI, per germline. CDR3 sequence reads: CASSWTTGELFF. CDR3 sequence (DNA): TGTGCCAGCAGTTGGACTACCGGGGAGCTGTTTTTT.

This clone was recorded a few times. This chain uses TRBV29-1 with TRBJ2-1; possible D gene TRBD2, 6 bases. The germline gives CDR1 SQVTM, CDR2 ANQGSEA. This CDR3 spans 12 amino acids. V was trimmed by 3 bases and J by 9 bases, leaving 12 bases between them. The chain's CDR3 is CSVELLALEQFF. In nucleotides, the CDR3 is TGCAGCGTTGAGTTACTAGCACTTGAGCAGTTCTTC.

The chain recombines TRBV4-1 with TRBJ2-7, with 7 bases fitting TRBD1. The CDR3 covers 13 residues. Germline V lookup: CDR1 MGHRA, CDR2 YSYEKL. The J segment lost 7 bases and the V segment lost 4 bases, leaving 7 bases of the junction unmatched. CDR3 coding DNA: TGCGCCAGCAGCCCCGGACAGGCTGAAGAGCAGTACTTC. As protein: CASSPGQAEEQYF.

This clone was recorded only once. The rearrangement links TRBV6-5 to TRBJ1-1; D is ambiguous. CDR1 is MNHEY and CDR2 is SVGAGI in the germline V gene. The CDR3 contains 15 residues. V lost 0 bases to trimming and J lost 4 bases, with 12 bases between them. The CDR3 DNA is TGTGCCAGCAGTTACTCGACCGGGGTAAGCACTGAAGCTTTCTTT. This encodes CASSYSTGVSTEAFF.

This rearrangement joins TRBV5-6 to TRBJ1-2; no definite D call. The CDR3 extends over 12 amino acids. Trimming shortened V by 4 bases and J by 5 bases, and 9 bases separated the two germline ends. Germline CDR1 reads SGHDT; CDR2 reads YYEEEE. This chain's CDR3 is CASSRALYGYTF. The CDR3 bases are TGTGCCAGCAGCCGGGCTCTGTATGGCTACACCTTC.

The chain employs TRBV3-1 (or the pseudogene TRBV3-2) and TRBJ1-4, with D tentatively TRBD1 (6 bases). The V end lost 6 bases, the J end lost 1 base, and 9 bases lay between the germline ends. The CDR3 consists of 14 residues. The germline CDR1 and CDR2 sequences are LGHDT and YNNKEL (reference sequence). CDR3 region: CASRQQGTNEKLFF. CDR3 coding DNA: TGTGCCAGCAGGCAACAGGGAACTAATGAAAAACTGTTTTTT.